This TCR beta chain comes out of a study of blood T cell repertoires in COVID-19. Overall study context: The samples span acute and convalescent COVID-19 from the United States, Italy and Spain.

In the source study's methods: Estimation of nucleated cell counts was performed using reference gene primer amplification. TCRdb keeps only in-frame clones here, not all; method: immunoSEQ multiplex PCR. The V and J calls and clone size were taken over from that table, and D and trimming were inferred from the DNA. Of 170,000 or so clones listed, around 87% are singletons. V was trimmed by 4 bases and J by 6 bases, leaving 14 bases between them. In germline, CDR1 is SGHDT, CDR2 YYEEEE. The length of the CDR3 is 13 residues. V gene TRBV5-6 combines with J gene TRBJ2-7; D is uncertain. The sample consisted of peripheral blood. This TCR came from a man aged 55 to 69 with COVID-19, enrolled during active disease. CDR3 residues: CASSPNHSGEQYF. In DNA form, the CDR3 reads TGTGCCAGCAGCCCTAACCATTCAGGCGAGCAGTACTTC.